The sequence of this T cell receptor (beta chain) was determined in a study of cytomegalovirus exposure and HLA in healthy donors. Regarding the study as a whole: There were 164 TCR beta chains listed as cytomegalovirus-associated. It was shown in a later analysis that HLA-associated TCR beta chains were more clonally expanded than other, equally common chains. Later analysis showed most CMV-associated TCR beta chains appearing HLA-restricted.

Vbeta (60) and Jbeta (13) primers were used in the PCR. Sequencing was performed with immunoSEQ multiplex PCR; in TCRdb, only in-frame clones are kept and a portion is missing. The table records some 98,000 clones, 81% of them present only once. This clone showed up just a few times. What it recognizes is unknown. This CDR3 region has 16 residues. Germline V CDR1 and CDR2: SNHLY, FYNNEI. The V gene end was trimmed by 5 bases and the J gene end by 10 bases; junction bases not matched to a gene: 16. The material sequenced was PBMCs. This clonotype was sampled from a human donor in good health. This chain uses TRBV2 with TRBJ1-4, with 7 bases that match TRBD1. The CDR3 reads CASSPTIGTAAGKLFF. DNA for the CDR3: TGTGCCAGCAGTCCCACGATCGGGACAGCGGCAGGAAAACTGTTTTTT.